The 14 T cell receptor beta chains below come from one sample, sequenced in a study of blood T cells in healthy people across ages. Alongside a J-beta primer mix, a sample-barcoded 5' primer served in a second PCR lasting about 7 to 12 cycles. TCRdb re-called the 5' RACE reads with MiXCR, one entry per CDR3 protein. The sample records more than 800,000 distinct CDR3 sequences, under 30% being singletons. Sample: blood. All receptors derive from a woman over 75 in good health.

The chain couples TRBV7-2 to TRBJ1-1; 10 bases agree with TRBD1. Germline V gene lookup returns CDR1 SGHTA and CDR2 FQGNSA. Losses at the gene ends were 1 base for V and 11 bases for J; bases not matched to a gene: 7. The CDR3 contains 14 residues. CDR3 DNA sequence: TGTGCCAGCAGCTTAGAACCGACAGGGGGCGGTGCTTTCTTT. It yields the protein CASSLEPTGGGAFF.

CDR3 in amino acids: CASSMGTGVGSPLHF. DNA of the CDR3: TGTGCCAGTAGTATGGGCACAGGGGTAGGTTCACCCCTCCACTTT. V is TRBV19 and J is TRBJ1-6; 7 bases line up with TRBD1. CDR3 length equals 15 residues. CDR1 is LNHDA, CDR2 SQIVND, per germline (reference sequence). With V trimmed by 3 bases and J by 9 bases, 8 bases remained unmatched. Full variable domain (missing parts from reference TRBV19 and TRBJ1-6): DGGITQSPKYLFRKEGQNVTLSCEQNLNHDAMYWYRQDPGQGLRLIYYSQIVNDFQKGDIAEGYSVSREKKESFPLTVTSAQKNPTAFYLCASSMGTGVGSPLHFGNGTRLTVT.

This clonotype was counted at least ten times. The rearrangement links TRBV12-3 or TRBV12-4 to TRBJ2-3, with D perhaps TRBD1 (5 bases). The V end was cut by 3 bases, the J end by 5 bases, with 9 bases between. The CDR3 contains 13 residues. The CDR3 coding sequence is TGTGCCAGCAGTTTCGATAGGGGAGATACGCAGTATTTT. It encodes CASSFDRGDTQYF.

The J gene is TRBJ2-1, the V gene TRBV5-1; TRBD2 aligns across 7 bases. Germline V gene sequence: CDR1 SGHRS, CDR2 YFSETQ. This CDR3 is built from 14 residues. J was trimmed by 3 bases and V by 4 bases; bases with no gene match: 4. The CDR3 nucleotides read TGCGCCAGCAGCCCCCTAGCGGTCTACAATGAGCAGTTCTTC. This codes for CASSPLAVYNEQFF.

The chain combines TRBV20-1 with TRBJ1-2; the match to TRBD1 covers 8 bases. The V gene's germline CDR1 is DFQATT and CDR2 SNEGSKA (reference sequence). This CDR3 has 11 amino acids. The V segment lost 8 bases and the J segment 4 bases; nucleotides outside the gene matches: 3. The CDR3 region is CSMGQAYGYTF. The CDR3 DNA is TGCAGTATGGGACAGGCCTATGGCTACACCTTC.

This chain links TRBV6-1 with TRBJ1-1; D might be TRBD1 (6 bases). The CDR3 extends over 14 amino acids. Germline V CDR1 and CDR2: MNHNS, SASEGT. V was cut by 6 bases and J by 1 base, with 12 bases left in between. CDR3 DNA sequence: TGTGCCAGCAGATCAGGGGTCCCGAACACTGAAGCTTTCTTT. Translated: CASRSGVPNTEAFF.

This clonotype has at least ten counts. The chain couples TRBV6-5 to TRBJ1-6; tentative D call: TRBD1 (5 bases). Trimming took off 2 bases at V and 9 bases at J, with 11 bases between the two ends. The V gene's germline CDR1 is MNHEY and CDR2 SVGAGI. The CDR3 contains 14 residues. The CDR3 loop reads CASSYGGSSSPLHF. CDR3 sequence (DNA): TGTGCCAGCAGTTACGGGGGATCGAGTTCACCCCTCCACTTT.

CDR3 nucleotide sequence: TGCGCCAGCGGCTACTTGACAGGGGTGGGTACTGAAGCTTTCTTT. Its translation: CASGYLTGVGTEAFF. The gene calls are TRBV5-1 and TRBJ1-1; 8 nucleotides line up with TRBD1. This CDR3 is 15 amino acids long. CDR1 is SGHRS, CDR2 YFSETQ, per germline. V was clipped by 7 bases and J by 5 bases; unmatched bases: 13.

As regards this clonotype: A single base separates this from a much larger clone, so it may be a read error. The CDR3 region is CAGSLDQGQCGYEQYF. The DNA of the CDR3 is TGTGCCGGCAGCTTAGATCAGGGGCAATGTGGCTACGAGCAGTACTTC. The chain couples TRBV11-2 to TRBJ2-7; a weak D match, TRBD1 (6 bases). The germline gives CDR1 SGHAT, CDR2 FQNNGV. The CDR3 is 16 amino acids.

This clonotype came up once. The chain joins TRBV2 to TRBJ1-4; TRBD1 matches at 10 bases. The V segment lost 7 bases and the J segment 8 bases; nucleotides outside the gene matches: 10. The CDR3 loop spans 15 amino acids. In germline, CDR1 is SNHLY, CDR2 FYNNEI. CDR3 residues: CASIRRQGANEKLFF. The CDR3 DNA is TGTGCCAGCATTCGAAGACAGGGGGCGAACGAAAAACTGTTTTTT.

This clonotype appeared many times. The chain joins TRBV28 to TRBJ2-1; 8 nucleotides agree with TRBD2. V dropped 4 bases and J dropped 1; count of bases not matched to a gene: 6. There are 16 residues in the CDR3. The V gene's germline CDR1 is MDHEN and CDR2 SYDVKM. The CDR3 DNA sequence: TGTGCCAGCAGTTCGGGGGGGACGGAGTCCTACAATGAGCAGTTCTTC. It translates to CASSSGGTESYNEQFF.

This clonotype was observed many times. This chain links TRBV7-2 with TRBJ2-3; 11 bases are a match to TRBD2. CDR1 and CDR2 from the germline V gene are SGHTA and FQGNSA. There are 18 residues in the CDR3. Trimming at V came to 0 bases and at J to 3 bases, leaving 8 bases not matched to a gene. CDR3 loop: CASSLALLAGVWTDTQYF. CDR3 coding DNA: TGTGCCAGCAGCTTAGCGCTACTAGCGGGGGTTTGGACAGATACGCAGTATTTT.

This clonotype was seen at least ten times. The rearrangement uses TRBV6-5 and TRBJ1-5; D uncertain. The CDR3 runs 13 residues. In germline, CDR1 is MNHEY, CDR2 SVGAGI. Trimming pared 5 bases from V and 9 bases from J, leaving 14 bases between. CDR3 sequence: CASSQTPVRPQHF. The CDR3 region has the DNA TGTGCCAGCAGTCAGACACCAGTACGGCCCCAGCATTTT.

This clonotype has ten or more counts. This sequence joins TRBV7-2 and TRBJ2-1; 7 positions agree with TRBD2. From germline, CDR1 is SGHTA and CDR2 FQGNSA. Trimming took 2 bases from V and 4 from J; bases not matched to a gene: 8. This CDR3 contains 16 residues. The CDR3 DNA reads TGTGCCAGCAGCTTACAGACAGCGGGGCTTTACAATGAGCAGTTCTTC. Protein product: CASSLQTAGLYNEQFF.